What follows are 21 T cell receptor beta chains derived from one specimen sequenced in a study of blood T cell repertoires in COVID-19. Here immunoSEQ multiplex PCR was the method, and the copy in TCRdb shows in-frame clones only, minus some. The table lists fewer than 150,000 clones, approximately 79% of them singletons. The sequenced sample was peripheral blood. Receptor source: a man between 45 and 60 years old with acute or convalescent COVID-19.

The chain is built from TRBV7-3 and TRBJ1-1; D unclear. This CDR3 spans 14 amino acids. The germline gives CDR1 SGHTA, CDR2 FQGTGA. Deletions cut 2 bases from V and 3 bases from J, with 10 bases between. The DNA for the CDR3 is TGTGCCAGCAGCTTAGCCGGGTCGGACACTGAAGCTTTCTTT. Translation gives CASSLAGSDTEAFF.

This sequence joins TRBV4-1 and TRBJ2-7; the match to TRBD2 covers 8 bases. CDR1 MGHRA and CDR2 YSYEKL come from the germline V gene. The CDR3 consists of 16 residues. J was trimmed by 6 bases and V by 1 base; bases with no gene match: 11. The CDR3 region is CASSQGGLAPGAEQYF. The CDR3 DNA sequence: TGCGCCAGCAGCCAAGGTGGACTAGCTCCTGGCGCCGAGCAGTACTTC.

This chain links TRBV28 with TRBJ2-5; D uncertain. The CDR3 runs 11 residues. Germline V gene sequence: CDR1 MDHEN, CDR2 SYDVKM. V shed 5 bases and J shed 3 bases, with 4 bases lying between them. The CDR3 loop reads CASSLEETQYF. DNA of the CDR3: TGTGCCAGCAGTCTAGAAGAGACCCAGTACTTC.

The chain uses TRBV9 and TRBJ1-2; D not certain. This CDR3 has 13 residues. Looked up from germline, CDR1 is SGDLS and CDR2 is YYNGEE. Between the trimmed V and J ends, which lost 4 bases and 8 bases, there was a span of 15 bases. The CDR3 nucleotides are TGTGCCAGCAGCCCCCCAGCCGCAGGAGGCTACACCTTC. Translation gives CASSPPAAGGYTF.

In regard to this clone: The junction and the germline gene differ at one end; a read error may be behind it. The CDR3 DNA sequence: TGTGCCAGCTCACCTCTACAGGGGGCTAACACTGAAGCCTTCTTT. Its translation is CASSPLQGANTEAFF. V gene TRBV18 combines with J gene TRBJ1-1, with 9 positions matching TRBD1. The germline CDR1 and CDR2 sequences are KGHSH and LQKENI. The CDR3 spans 15 residues. The entire variable domain, with the rest obtained from reference TRBV18 and TRBJ1-1, is as follows: NAGVMQNPRHLVRRRGQEARLRCSPMKGHSHVYWYRQLPEEGLKFMVYLQKENIIDESGMPKERFSAEFPKEGPSILRIQQVVRGDSAAYFCASSPLQGANTEAFFGQGTRLTVV.

The J gene is TRBJ1-1, the V gene TRBV6-5; a weak D match, TRBD1 (5 bases). The CDR3 runs 16 residues. The germline V gene has CDR1 MNHEY and CDR2 SVGAGI. Trimming left V 0 bases short and J 1 base short, with 12 bases between. CDR3 nucleotides: TGTGCCAGCAGTTACTCTCCCGGGGGGGGGAACACTGAAGCTTTCTTT. Protein: CASSYSPGGGNTEAFF.

The chain uses TRBV6-5 and TRBJ2-5; 11 bases line up with TRBD2. The CDR3 is 14 residues long. Trimming took 9 bases from V and 2 from J; bases not matched to a gene: 5. Germline V gene sequence: CDR1 MNHEY, CDR2 SVGAGI. In DNA, the CDR3 is TGTGCCAGGGGAATAGCGGGGGGGCAAGAGACCCAGTACTTC. It yields the protein CARGIAGGQETQYF.

The chain links TRBV5-1 to TRBJ1-5; D not resolved. V lost 1 base to trimming and J lost 6 bases, with 8 bases between them. CDR3 length: 13 amino acids. CDR1 SGHRS and CDR2 YFSETQ come from the germline V gene. The CDR3 reads CASSLSTGQPQHF. In DNA, the CDR3 is TGCGCCAGCAGCTTGAGCACTGGTCAGCCCCAGCATTTT. Supplemented by reference TRBV5-1 and TRBJ1-5, the full variable domain reads KAGVTQTPRYLIKTRGQQVTLSCSPISGHRSVSWYQQTPGQGLQFLFEYFSETQRNKGNFPGRFSGRQFSNSRSEMNVSTLELGDSALYLCASSLSTGQPQHFGDGTRLSIL.

The V and J genes are TRBV2 and TRBJ2-7, with TRBD2 matching 7 bases. V was clipped by 3 bases and J by 5 bases; unmatched bases: 4. Germline V gene data show CDR1 as SNHLY and CDR2 as FYNNEI. The CDR3 extends over 13 amino acids. In nucleotides, the CDR3 is TGTGCCAGCAGTGATGGAAGCGGGAACGAGCAGTACTTC. This codes for CASSDGSGNEQYF.

The CDR3 nucleotides are TGCGCCAGCAGCTTGGAGGGGGACAGGGAGACAGATACGCAGTATTTT. Protein sequence: CASSLEGDRETDTQYF. The chain combines TRBV5-1 with TRBJ2-3; TRBD1 matches 9 bases. This CDR3 is built from 16 residues. V was pared by 0 bases and J by 3 bases, with 5 bases of the junction left unmatched. CDR1 SGHRS and CDR2 YFSETQ come from the germline V gene.

The gene calls are TRBV28 and TRBJ1-6; possibly TRBD1 for D (5 bases). V was cut by 7 bases and J by 3 bases, with 13 bases left in between. This CDR3 region has 15 residues. Germline loops: CDR1 MDHEN, CDR2 SYDVKM. CDR3 sequence reads: CASTLGADYNSPLHF. The CDR3 DNA reads TGTGCCAGCACCCTAGGGGCAGACTATAATTCACCCCTCCACTTT.

The V gene is TRBV7-3, the J gene TRBJ1-1; no definite D call. V was pared by 1 base and J by 2 bases, with 11 bases between. CDR1 and CDR2 (germline): SGHTA, FQGTGA. This CDR3 has 15 amino acids. In DNA, the CDR3 is TGTGCCAGCAGCTTAATCGGCGGAGAAAACACTGAAGCTTTCTTT. Translated, it gives CASSLIGGENTEAFF.

J is TRBJ2-5 and V is TRBV9; perhaps TRBD2 as D (6 bases). CDR3 length: 13 residues. Trimming cost V 3 bases and J 9 bases, with 15 bases left between them. Germline V lookup: CDR1 SGDLS, CDR2 YYNGEE. The CDR3 sequence is CASSGRKGEAQYF. The CDR3 bases are TGTGCCAGCAGCGGCCGAAAAGGGGAGGCCCAGTACTTC.

The rearrangement links TRBV6-5 to TRBJ2-5; 9 bases fit TRBD1. CDR1 and CDR2 (germline): MNHEY, SVGAGI. Losses at the gene ends were 2 bases for V and 2 bases for J; bases not matched to a gene: 6. This CDR3 region has 16 residues. The CDR3 DNA reads as TGTGCCAGCAGTTACCGTACGGGGACAGGGCAAGAGACCCAGTACTTC. Translating it yields CASSYRTGTGQETQYF.

V usage is TRBV14 and J usage is TRBJ2-1; 11 bases match TRBD1. V lost 2 bases to trimming and J lost 4 bases; unmatched junction nucleotides: 7. CDR1 SGHDN and CDR2 FVKESK come from the germline V gene. CDR3 size: 17 residues. The CDR3 DNA is TGTGCCAGCAGCCAATACTTAGGGACAGGGGGTTACAATGAGCAGTTCTTC. Protein: CASSQYLGTGGYNEQFF.

The chain joins TRBV5-1 to TRBJ2-5, with D possibly TRBD1 on 6 matching bases. The germline V gene encodes CDR1 SGHRS and CDR2 YFSETQ. The CDR3 is made up of 12 amino acids. Trimming removed 7 bases at V and 0 bases at J, with 7 bases between. CDR3 protein: CASGTNQETQYF. CDR3 bases: TGCGCCAGCGGGACAAACCAAGAGACCCAGTACTTC. The full variable domain, in which reference TRBV5-1 and TRBJ2-5 provide the parts outside the CDR3, is KAGVTQTPRYLIKTRGQQVTLSCSPISGHRSVSWYQQTPGQGLQFLFEYFSETQRNKGNFPGRFSGRQFSNSRSEMNVSTLELGDSALYLCASGTNQETQYFGPGTRLLVL.

The chain carries TRBV6-5 and TRBJ1-5, with a tentative D call TRBD1 (5 bases). This CDR3 comprises 13 residues. V gave up 10 bases and J gave up 3 bases, with 13 bases separating them. CDR1 MNHEY and CDR2 SVGAGI come from the germline V gene. CDR3 DNA: TGTGCCACCAAAAGGGGTATCAATCAGCCCCAGCATTTT. Residues: CATKRGINQPQHF.

The chain recombines TRBV7-2 with TRBJ2-7; 7 bases fit TRBD1. Per germline, CDR1 SGHTA and CDR2 FQGNSA. The CDR3 has 16 residues. The J segment lost 5 bases and the V segment lost 1 base, leaving 11 bases of the junction unmatched. The CDR3, as DNA: TGTGCCAGCAGCTTAGTAGCCGCGACAGGGCTCGACGAGCAGTACTTC. It codes for CASSLVAATGLDEQYF.

The chain joins TRBV6-6 to TRBJ2-7; no clear D gene. The V and J ends lost 0 bases and 2 bases respectively, with 14 bases between them. Germline assignment: CDR1 MNHNY and CDR2 SVGAGI (reference sequence). The CDR3 has 16 amino acids. The CDR3 spells CASSYSRSGTAYEQYF. The CDR3 DNA follows: TGTGCCAGCAGTTACTCGAGAAGTGGCACAGCCTACGAGCAGTACTTC.

The rearrangement joins TRBV7-9 to TRBJ2-7, with 9 bases fitting TRBD1. Germline V CDR1 and CDR2: SEHNR, FQNEAQ (reference sequence). V was pared by 3 bases and J by 7 bases, with 16 bases of the junction left unmatched. The CDR3 contains 17 residues. The CDR3 protein is CASSFHQAGTGLKEQYF. The CDR3 coding sequence is TGTGCCAGCAGCTTCCACCAGGCGGGGACAGGGTTGAAAGAGCAGTACTTC.

The V gene is TRBV28, the J gene TRBJ1-4, with 7 bases aligning to TRBD1. Germline values: CDR1 MDHEN, CDR2 SYDVKM. V dropped 7 bases and J dropped 6; count of bases not matched to a gene: 11. The CDR3 extends over 15 amino acids. For the CDR3, the DNA is TGTGCCAGCAACTTGGAGGGGGCTGGGGATGAAAAACTGTTTTTT. It specifies CASNLEGAGDEKLFF. Complete variable domain (other parts from reference TRBV28 and TRBJ1-4): DVKVTQSSRYLVKRTGEKVFLECVQDMDHENMFWYRQDPGLGLRLIYFSYDVKMKEKGDIPEGYSVSREKKERFSLILESASTNQTSMYLCASNLEGAGDEKLFFGSGTQLSVL.